Sequencing of this TCR beta chain was carried out in a study of cytomegalovirus exposure and HLA in healthy donors. Study at large: From HLA-typed donors, an early data release held 70 million to 100 million unique TCRs. The study, taken as a whole, reports: Sequencing depth roughly uniform across donors was assumed in presence/absence analyses. What a later analysis showed was that several of the most significant clusters appeared linked to common viral pathogens.

The study ran its PCR with 60 Vbeta and 13 Jbeta primers. Profiled with immunoSEQ multiplex PCR; TCRdb holds only in-frame clones, not every one. The table shows about 140,000 clones, with about three quarters occurring only once. V shed 7 bases and J shed 7 bases, with 19 bases lying between them. CDR1 and CDR2 from the germline V gene are MNHNY and SVGAGI (reference sequence). This CDR3 region has 14 residues. On this clone itself: Its antigen is currently unknown.

The source is a man aged 35 to 55 in good health and CMV-seropositive. The J gene is TRBJ2-5, the V gene TRBV6-6; tentative D call: TRBD2 (5 bases). The specimen was PBMCs. The CDR3 reads CASNPRGSEGTQYF. In nucleotides, the CDR3 is TGTGCCAGCAACCCCCGCGGGTCTGAGGGGACCCAGTACTTC.